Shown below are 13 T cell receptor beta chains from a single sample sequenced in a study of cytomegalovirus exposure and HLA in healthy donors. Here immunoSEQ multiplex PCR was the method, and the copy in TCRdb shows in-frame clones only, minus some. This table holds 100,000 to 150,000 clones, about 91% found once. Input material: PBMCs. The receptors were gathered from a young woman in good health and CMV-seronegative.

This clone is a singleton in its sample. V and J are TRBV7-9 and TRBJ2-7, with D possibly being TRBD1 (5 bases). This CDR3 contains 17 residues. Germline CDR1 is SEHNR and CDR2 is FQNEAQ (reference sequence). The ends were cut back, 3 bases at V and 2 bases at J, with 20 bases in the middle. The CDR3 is CASSFPSGPREPYEQYF. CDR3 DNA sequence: TGTGCCAGCAGCTTCCCATCCGGTCCCAGGGAACCCTACGAGCAGTACTTC.

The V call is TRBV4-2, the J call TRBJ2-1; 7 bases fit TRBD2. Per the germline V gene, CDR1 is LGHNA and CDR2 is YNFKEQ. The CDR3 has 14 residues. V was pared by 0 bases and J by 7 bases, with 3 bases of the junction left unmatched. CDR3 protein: CASSQDYSGNEQFF. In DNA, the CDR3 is TGTGCCAGCAGCCAAGACTATAGCGGGAATGAGCAGTTCTTC.

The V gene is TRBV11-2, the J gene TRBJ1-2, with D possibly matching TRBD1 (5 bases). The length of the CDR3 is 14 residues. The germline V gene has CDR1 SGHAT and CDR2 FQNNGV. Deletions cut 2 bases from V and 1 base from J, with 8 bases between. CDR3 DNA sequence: TGTGCCAGCAGCTTACTGGGGCGTAACTATGGCTACACCTTC. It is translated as CASSLLGRNYGYTF.

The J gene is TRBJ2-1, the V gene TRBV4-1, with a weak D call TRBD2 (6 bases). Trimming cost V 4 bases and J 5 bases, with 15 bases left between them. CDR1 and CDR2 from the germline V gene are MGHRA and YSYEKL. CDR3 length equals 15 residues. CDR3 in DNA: TGCGCCAGCAGCCCAGGCGGGGAAGTCCACAATGAGCAGTTCTTC. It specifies CASSPGGEVHNEQFF.

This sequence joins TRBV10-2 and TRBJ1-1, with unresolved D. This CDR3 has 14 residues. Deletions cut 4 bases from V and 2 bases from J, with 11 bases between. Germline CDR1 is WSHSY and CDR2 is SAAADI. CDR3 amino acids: CASSAVGGNTEAFF. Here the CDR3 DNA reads TGCGCCAGCAGTGCGGTGGGAGGAAACACTGAAGCTTTCTTT.

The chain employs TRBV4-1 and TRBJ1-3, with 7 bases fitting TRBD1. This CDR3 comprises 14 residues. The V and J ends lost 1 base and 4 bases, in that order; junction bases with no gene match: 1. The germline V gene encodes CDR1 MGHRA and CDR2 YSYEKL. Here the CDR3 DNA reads TGCGCCAGCAGCCAAGGAGGGGGCGGAAACACCATATATTTT. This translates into CASSQGGGGNTIYF.

CDR3: CASRLAGAYNEQFF. Here the CDR3 DNA reads TGTGCCAGCAGACTAGCGGGGGCCTACAATGAGCAGTTCTTC. The rearrangement links TRBV13 to TRBJ2-1; 11 bases are shared with TRBD2. J was trimmed by 2 bases and V by 6 bases; bases with no gene match: 0. Germline V gene lookup returns CDR1 PRHDT and CDR2 FYEKMQ (reference sequence). This CDR3 contains 14 residues.

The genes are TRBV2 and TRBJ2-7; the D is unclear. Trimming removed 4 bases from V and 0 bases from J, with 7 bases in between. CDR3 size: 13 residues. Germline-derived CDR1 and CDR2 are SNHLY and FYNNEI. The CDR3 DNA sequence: TGTGCCAGCAGTGGGAGCAACTCCTACGAGCAGTACGTC. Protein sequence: CASSGSNSYEQYV.

As DNA, the CDR3 is TGTGCCTGGAGTTTGGGACAGGGCTACACCTTC. It yields the protein CAWSLGQGYTF. The chain couples TRBV30 to TRBJ1-2; 7 nucleotides agree with TRBD1. Germline CDR1 and CDR2: GTSNPN and SVGIG (reference sequence). The V and J ends lost 2 bases and 8 bases, in that order; junction bases with no gene match: 2. The CDR3 has 11 amino acids. Together with reference TRBV30 and TRBJ1-2, the CDR3 gives the full variable domain: SQTIHQWPATLVQPVGSPLSLECTVEGTSNPNLYWYRQAAGRGLQLLFYSVGIGQISSEVPQNLSASRPQDRQFILSSKKLLLSDSGFYLCAWSLGQGYTFGSGTRLTVV.

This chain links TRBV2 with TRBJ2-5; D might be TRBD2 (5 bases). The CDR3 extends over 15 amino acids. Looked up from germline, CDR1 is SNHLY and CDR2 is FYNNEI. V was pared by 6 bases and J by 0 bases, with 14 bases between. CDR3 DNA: TGTGCCAGCAGGAAAGAGGGCACGGACCAAGAGACCCAGTACTTC. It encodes CASRKEGTDQETQYF.

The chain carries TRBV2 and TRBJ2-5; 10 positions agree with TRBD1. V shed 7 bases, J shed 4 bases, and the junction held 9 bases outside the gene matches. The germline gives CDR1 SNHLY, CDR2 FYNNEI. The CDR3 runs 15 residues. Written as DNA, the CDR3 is TGTGCCAGCACCCGGGACAGGGGACGTGGAGAGACCCAGTACTTC. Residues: CASTRDRGRGETQYF.

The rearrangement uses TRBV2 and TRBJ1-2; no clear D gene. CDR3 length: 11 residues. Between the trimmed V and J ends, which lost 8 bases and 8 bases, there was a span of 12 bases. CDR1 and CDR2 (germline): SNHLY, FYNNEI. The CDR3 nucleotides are TGTGCCAGCGACTACAAGGAAGGCTACACCTTC. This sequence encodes CASDYKEGYTF.

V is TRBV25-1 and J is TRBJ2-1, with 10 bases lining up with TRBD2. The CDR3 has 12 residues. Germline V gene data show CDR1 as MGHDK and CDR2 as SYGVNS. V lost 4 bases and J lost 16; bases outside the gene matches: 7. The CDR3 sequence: CASSGLAGVAFF. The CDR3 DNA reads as TGTGCCAGCAGTGGGCTAGCGGGAGTAGCCTTCTTC. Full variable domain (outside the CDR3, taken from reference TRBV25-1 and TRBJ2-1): EADIYQTPRYLVIGTGKKITLECSQTMGHDKMYWYQQDPGMELHLIHYSYGVNSTEKGDLSSESTVSRIRTEHFPLTLESARPSHTSQYLCASSGLAGVAFFGPGTRLTVL.